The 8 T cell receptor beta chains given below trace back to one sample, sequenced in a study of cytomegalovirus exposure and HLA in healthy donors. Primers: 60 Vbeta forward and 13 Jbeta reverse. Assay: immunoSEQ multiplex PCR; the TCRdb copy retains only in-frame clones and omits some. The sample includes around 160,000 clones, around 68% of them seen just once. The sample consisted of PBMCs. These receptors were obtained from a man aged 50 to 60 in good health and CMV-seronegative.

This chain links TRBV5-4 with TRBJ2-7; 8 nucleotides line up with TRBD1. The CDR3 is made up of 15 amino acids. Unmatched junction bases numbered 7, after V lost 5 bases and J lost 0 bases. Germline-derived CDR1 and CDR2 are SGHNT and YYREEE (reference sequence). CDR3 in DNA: TGTGCCAGCAGTTTTGGGACAGGCCTCTCCTACGAGCAGTACTTC. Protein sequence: CASSFGTGLSYEQYF.

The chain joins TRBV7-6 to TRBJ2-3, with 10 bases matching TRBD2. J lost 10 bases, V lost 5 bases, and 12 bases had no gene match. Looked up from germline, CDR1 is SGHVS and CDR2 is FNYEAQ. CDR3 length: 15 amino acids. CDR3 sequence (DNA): TGTGCCAGCAGCCCTGGTAGCGGGGGGTTTGAGGCGCAGTATTTT. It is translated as CASSPGSGGFEAQYF.

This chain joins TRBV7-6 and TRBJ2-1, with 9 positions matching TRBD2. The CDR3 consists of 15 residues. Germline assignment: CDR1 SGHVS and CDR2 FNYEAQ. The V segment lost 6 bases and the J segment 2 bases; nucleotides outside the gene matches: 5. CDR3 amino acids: CASRGLAGAYNEQFF. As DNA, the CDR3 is TGTGCCAGCAGGGGCTTAGCGGGGGCCTACAATGAGCAGTTCTTC.

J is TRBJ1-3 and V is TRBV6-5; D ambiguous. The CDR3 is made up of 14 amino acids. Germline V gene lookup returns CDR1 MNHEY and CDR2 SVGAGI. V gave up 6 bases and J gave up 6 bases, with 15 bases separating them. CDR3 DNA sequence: TGTGCCAGCAGAATCCGAGGGAGGGAAAACACCATATATTTT. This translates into CASRIRGRENTIYF.

The CDR3 loop is CASSFRGGPDTQYF. CDR3 coding DNA: TGTGCCAGCAGCTTTAGGGGCGGACCAGATACGCAGTATTTT. The rearrangement joins TRBV7-2 to TRBJ2-3, with a weak D call TRBD1 (5 bases). Germline-derived CDR1 and CDR2 are SGHTA and FQGNSA. The V end lost 3 bases, the J end lost 4 bases, and 11 bases lay between the germline ends. This CDR3 is built from 14 residues.

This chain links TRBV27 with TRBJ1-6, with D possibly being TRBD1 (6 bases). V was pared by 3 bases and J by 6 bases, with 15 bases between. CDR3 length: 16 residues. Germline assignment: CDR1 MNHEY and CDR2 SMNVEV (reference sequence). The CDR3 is CASSLVTGKVNSPLHF. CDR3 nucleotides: TGTGCCAGCAGTTTGGTTACAGGGAAAGTTAATTCACCCCTCCACTTT.

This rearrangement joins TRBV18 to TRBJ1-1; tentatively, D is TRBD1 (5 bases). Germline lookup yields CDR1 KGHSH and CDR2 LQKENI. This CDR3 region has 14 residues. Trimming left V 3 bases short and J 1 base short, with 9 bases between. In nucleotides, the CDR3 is TGTGCCAGCTCACCCCAAGACAGGAACACTGAAGCTTTCTTT. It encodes CASSPQDRNTEAFF.

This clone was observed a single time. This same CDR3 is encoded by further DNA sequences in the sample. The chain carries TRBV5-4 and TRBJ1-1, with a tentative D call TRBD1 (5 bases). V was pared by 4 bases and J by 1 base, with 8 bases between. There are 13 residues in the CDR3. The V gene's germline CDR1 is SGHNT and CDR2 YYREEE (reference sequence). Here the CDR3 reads CASSQTENTEAFF. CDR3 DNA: TGTGCCAGCAGCCAGACAGAGAACACTGAAGCTTTCTTT.